Sequencing of this TCR beta chain was carried out in a study of T cells expressing NK-cell markers. Study findings and constraints: In a group of 5 to 7 donors, dominant NKG2C+ clonotypes represented roughly 1.0-7.0% of CD8+ T cells.

For this clonotype: Its antigen is still unknown.

The CDR3 length is 15 residues. In germline, CDR1 is SGHRS, CDR2 YFSETQ. TCRdb reprocessed the 5' RACE reads and keeps a single row for each CDR3 protein, giving no DNA. In all, the sample yields some 150,000 distinct CDR3 sequences. Specimen: blood T cells: a sorted CD56 or NKG2C T cell subset, CD4+ or CD8+ T cells, or bulk PBMC T cells (not recorded which). The chain employs TRBV5-1 and TRBJ2-1. This TCR derives from a man aged 18-30 years in good health. The CDR3 reads CASSLGTGSYNEQFF.